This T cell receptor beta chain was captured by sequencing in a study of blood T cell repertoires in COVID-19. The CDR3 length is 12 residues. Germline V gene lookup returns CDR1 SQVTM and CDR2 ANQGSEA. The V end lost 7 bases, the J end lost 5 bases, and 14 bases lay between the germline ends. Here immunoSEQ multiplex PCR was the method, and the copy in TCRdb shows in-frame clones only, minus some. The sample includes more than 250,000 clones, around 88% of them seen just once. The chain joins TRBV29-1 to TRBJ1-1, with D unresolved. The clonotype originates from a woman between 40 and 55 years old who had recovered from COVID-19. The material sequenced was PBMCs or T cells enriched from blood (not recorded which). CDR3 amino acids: CSGKATGTEAFF. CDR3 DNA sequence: TGCAGCGGAAAGGCCACGGGGACTGAAGCTTTCTTT.